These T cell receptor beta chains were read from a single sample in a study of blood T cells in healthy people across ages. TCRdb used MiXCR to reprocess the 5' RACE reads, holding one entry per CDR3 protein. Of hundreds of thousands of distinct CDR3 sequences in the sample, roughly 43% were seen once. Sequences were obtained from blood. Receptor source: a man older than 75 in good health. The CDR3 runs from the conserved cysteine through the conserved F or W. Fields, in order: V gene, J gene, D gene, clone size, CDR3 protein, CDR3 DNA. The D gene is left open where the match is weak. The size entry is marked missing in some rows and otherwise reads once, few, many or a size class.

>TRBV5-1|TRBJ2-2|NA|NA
CASSQSRSGNAGELFF
TGCGCCAGCAGCCAGTCCCGGTCAGGGAACGCCGGGGAGCTGTTTTTT
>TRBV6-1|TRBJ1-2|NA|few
CASSSGNRAMAYGYTF
TGTGCCAGCAGTTCGGGAAACAGGGCGATGGCCTATGGCTACACCTTC
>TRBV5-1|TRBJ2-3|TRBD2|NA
CASSLAGTSPDTQYF
TGCGCCAGCAGCTTGGCCGGGACTAGCCCAGATACGCAGTATTTT
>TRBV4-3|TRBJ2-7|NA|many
CASSQELASYEQYF
TGCGCCAGCAGCCAAGAACTAGCCAGCTACGAGCAGTACTTC
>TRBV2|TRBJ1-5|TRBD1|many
CASSVAGTVNQPQHF
TGTGCCAGCAGTGTCGCCGGGACAGTTAATCAGCCCCAGCATTTT
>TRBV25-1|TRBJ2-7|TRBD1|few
CASSLGGQGNEQYF
TGTGCCAGCAGCTTGGGGGGACAGGGGAACGAGCAGTACTTC
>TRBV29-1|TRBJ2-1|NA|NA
CSVRQSHNEQFF
TGCAGCGTTCGACAGTCCCACAATGAGCAGTTCTTC
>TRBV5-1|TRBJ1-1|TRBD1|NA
CASSVDRASEAFF
TGCGCCAGCAGCGTGGACAGGGCCAGTGAAGCTTTCTTT
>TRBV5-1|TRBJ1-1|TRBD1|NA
CASSSRTGSMNTEAFF
TGCGCCAGCAGCTCCAGGACAGGGTCCATGAACACTGAAGCTTTCTTT
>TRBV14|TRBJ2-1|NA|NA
CASSHDLPGTYNEQFF
TGTGCCAGCAGCCACGATCTCCCAGGCACCTACAATGAGCAGTTCTTC
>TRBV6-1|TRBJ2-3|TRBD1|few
CASSKPRGQESTDTQYF
TGTGCCAGCAGTAAGCCGAGGGGACAGGAGAGCACAGATACGCAGTATTTT
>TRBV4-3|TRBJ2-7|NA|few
CASSQENNRAREQYF
TGCGCCAGCAGCCAAGAGAATAACAGGGCCCGCGAGCAGTACTTC
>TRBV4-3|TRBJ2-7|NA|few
CASSQRAGSPYEQYF
TGCGCCAGCAGCCAACGGGCAGGGAGCCCTTACGAGCAGTACTTC
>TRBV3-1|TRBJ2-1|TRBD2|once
CASSQDFPRTSGRAGFKDEQFF
TGTGCCAGCAGCCAAGATTTCCCCCGGACTAGCGGGAGGGCCGGCTTTAAGGATGAGCAGTTCTTC
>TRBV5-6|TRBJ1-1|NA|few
CASTISGLRAEAFF
TGTGCCAGCACTATCAGTGGCCTCCGCGCTGAAGCTTTCTTT
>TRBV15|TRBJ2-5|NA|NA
CATSSTNQETQYF
TGTGCCACCAGCAGCACTAACCAAGAGACCCAGTACTTC
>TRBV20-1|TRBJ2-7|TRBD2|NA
CSARGSGLDYEQYF
TGCAGTGCTAGAGGGTCGGGACTAGACTACGAGCAGTACTTC
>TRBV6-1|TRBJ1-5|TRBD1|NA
CASRGDRGRGQPQHF
TGTGCCAGCAGGGGGGACAGGGGGCGCGGTCAGCCCCAGCATTTT
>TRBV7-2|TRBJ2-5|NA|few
CASSLLTQGIEQYF
TGTGCCAGCAGCCTTTTAACACAGGGTATTGAGCAGTACTTC
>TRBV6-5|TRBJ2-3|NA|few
CASRREAGTDTQYF
TGTGCCAGCAGAAGGGAGGCAGGCACAGATACGCAGTATTTT
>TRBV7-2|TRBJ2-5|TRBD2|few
CASSLRAGGPETQYF
TGTGCCAGCAGCTTAAGGGCGGGGGGGCCTGAGACCCAGTACTTC
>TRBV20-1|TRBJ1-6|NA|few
CSARQITVLNSPLHF
TGCAGTGCTAGACAGATAACAGTCTTAAATTCACCCCTCCACTTT
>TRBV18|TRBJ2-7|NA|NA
CASPPPGQVYEQYF
TGTGCCAGCCCACCACCGGGACAAGTCTACGAGCAGTACTTC
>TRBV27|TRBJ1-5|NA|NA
CASSSRDQPQHF
TGTGCCAGCAGTTCGAGGGATCAGCCCCAGCATTTT
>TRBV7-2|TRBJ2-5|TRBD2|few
CASSPTSGTSETQYF
TGTGCCAGCAGCCCGACTAGCGGGACGTCAGAGACCCAGTACTTC
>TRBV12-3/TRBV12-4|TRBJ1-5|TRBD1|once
CASSPTGGMSNQPQHF
TGTGCCAGCAGTCCGACAGGGGGAATGAGCAATCAGCCCCAGCATTTT
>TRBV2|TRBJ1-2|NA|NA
CASSDGIGYTF
TGTGCCAGCAGTGATGGGATTGGCTACACCTTC
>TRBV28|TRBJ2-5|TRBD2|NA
CASSPPIAGFQETQYF
TGTGCCAGCAGTCCCCCAATAGCGGGTTTCCAAGAGACCCAGTACTTC
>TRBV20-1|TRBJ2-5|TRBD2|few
CSAKMGGGAETQYF
TGCAGTGCCAAAATGGGGGGGGGTGCGGAGACCCAGTACTTC
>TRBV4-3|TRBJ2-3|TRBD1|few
CASSQVASGQGVDTQYF
TGCGCCAGCAGCCAAGTGGCTTCGGGACAGGGGGTTGATACGCAGTATTTT